What follows are 3 T cell receptor beta chains derived from one specimen sequenced in a study of graft-versus-host responses after intestinal transplantation. Which antigens these TCRs recognize remains unknown. Sequencing used immunoSEQ multiplex PCR; TCRdb keeps in-frame clones, though not all of them. The sample has tens of thousands of clones, about 94% seen once; the top ten hold over 0.15%. This specimen consisted of unstimulated CD4+ T cells sorted from spleen or lymph node cells, obtained before transplant. These TCRs come from a human donor who was the organ donor for an intestinal transplant.

This clone was counted once. The CDR3 loop reads CASSQSRQGDYEQYF. In DNA form, the CDR3 reads TGCGCCAGCAGTCAATCGAGACAGGGAGACTACGAGCAGTACTTC. The chain recombines TRBV23-1 with TRBJ2-7; 7 bases agree with TRBD1. TRBV23-1 is assigned to the ORF class and has an uncertain function. This CDR3 region has 15 residues. Unmatched junction bases numbered 5, after V lost 0 bases and J lost 3 bases.

V usage is TRBV19 and J usage is TRBJ2-6; no definite D call. The CDR3 spans 14 residues. The germline V and J ends were trimmed by 9 bases and 4 bases, with 13 bases remaining between them. The germline V gene encodes CDR1 LNHDA and CDR2 SQIVND (reference sequence). The CDR3 sequence: CASYSLSGANVLTF. Here the CDR3 DNA reads TGTGCCAGCTACTCCCTCTCGGGGGCCAACGTCCTGACTTTC.

The rearrangement links TRBV27 to TRBJ1-6; D not resolved. CDR3 length: 18 amino acids. Germline V gives CDR1 MNHEY, CDR2 SMNVEV (reference sequence). Between the trimmed V and J ends, which lost 2 bases and 0 bases, there was a span of 14 bases. CDR3 nucleotides: TGTGCCAGCAGTTTAAGAGAGGGAGGCAGCTCCTATAATTCACCCCTCCACTTT. It yields the protein CASSLREGGSSYNSPLHF.